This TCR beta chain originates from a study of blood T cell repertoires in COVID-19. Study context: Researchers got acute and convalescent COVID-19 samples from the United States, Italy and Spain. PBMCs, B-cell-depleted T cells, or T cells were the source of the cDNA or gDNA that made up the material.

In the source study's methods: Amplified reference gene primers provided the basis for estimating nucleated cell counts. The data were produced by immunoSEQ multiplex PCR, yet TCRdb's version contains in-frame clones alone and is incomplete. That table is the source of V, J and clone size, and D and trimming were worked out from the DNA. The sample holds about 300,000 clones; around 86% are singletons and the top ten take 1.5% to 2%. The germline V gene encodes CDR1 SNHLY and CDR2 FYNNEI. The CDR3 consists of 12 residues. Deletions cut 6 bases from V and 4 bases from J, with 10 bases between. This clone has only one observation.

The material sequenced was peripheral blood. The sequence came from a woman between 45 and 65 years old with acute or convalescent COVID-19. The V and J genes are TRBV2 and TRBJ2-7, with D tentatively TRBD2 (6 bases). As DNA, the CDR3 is TGTGCCAGCAGGGGGGACTTTTACGAGCAGTACTTC. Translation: CASRGDFYEQYF.